This T cell receptor (beta chain) was identified during a study of regulatory T cells in long-lasting Graves disease (dated by TCRdb to about 2021). The study in broad terms: Persistent Graves' disease was defined as persistently positive TSH receptor autoantibodies together with antithyroid drug treatment for over 5 years. Patients with persistent Graves' disease were compared with patients with newly diagnosed Graves' disease using TCR sequencing and RNA sequencing of peripheral blood. The study was registered as a clinical trial and conducted in China. TCR sequencing covered about 13 persistent and approximately 20 newly diagnosed Graves' disease patients, some 33 samples in total. On average, persistent Graves' disease patients in the clinical cohort had been on antithyroid drugs for approximately ten years. General conclusions and limits of the study: Patients with persistent disease shared more public clonotypes (around 2,500) than newly diagnosed patients did (approximately 1,000). Persistent Graves' disease patients showed lower TCR Shannon entropy and fewer highly expanded clones than newly diagnosed patients, suggesting clonal expansion. TRBV28, TRBJ1-2 and TRBJ2-5 were preferentially used in persistent disease, while TRBV20-1 and TRBJ2-1 were favored in newly diagnosed disease. The authors acknowledged the small sample size as a limitation that may reduce accuracy. Because the primary lesion, thyroid tissue, could not be accessed, the study looked at peripheral blood alone. Only the TCR beta chain was sequenced and analyzed.

The time point label here, explained by the study, means: persistent/refractory GD, antithyroid drugs over 5 years with positive TRAb. For both TCR sequencing and RNA sequencing, RNA was extracted from PBMCs in TRIzol. The diagnosis of Graves' disease was made according to American Thyroid Association guidelines. The patients came from an endocrinology department in Xi'an, China. From each patient, around 9.3 milliliters of peripheral blood was collected into an EDTA anticoagulant tube. Ficoll Paque Plus density gradient separation was used to isolate PBMCs, and no further T cell sorting was performed. An Agilent 2100 Bioanalyzer and agarose gel were used to assess RNA quality, and a NanoDrop 2000 was used to measure RNA concentration. As concerns this clonotype: Its specific antigen is unknown. No base quality information exists; no much larger clone differs at one position.

Deletion took 0 bases off V and 4 bases off J, with a span of 8 bases between the germline ends. Measured from the cysteine to the phenylalanine, the CDR3 is 14 residues long. Of all the DNA, just the CDR3 is kept, 42 bases in frame from base 1. The germline V gene specifies SGHRS as CDR1 and YFSETQ as CDR2. The protocol used for the library was multiplex PCR. TCRdb names Illumina HiSeq 4000 as the instrument used. TCR beta libraries were built with iRepertoire HTBI primers and Arm-PCR amplification of CDR3 regions. PCR products were gel purified before sequencing. The source study handled its data this way. A total of 62 TRBV and 14 TRBJ segments were identified across samples and were used for gene usage analysis of CDR3 amino acid clonotypes. Filtered high-quality paired reads were merged into contigs using COPE and FqMerger. BLAST was used to align contigs to the IMGT TRBV, TRBD and TRBJ reference genes, and CDR3 was defined following IMGT. Clonotypes above 0.1% frequency were classified as highly expanded clones. Repertoire diversity was measured by Shannon entropy, and V-J evenness by the Gini coefficient. Clonotypes shared by more than one individual were considered public. The public reads were run again by TCRdb, first through fastp at Q25 and then through MiXCR, and only productive beta chains were kept. Here each entry gathers all rows of one CDR3 protein and keeps the most common genes and DNA. These V and J calls are TCRdb output, not the study's own analysis. The sample has approximately 470,000 distinct CDR3 sequences on record, about 20% of them singletons. Approximately 8% of the sample rests with the top ten.

Source: peripheral blood mononuclear cells (PBMCs), taken when the disease was refractory, from a patient treated with antithyroid drugs. This clonotype was sampled from a female donor with Graves disease. Recombination linked TRBV5-1 to TRBJ1-3; a tentative D call is TRBD1 (5 bases match). The CDR3: CASSLAGNGNTIYF. The DNA is as follows: TGCGCCAGCAGCTTGGCAGGGAACGGAAACACCATATATTTT.